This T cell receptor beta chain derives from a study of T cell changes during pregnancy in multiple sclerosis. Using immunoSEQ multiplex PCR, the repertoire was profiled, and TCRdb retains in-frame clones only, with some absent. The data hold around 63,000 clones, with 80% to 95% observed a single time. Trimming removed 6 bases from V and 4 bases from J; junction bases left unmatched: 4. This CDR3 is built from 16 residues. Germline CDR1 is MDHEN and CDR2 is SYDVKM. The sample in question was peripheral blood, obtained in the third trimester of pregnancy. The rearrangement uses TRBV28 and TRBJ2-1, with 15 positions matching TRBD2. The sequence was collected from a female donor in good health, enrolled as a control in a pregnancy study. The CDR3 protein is CASRGLAGGPYNEQFF. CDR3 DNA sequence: TGTGCCAGCAGAGGACTAGCGGGAGGGCCTTACAATGAGCAGTTCTTC.